This passage covers 16 T cell receptor beta chains from one sample sequenced in a study of T cell clones after liver transplantation. TCRdb's table, derived via immunoSEQ multiplex PCR, lists solely in-frame clones and lacks some. The repertoire holds tens of thousands of clones, with 90% to 95% as singletons. Sequenced here: CD8+ T cells from blood, sampled less than 27 months after liver transplant. These TCRs come from a human patient who received a liver transplant. The graft donor may have given rise to some T cells.

The CDR3 region has the DNA TGTGCCAGCAGCTTGGACAGGACCGGGGGCTACACCTTC. It yields the protein CASSLDRTGGYTF. The chain uses TRBV5-8 and TRBJ1-2; tentatively, D is TRBD1 (5 bases). Germline V gene data show CDR1 as SGHTS and CDR2 as YDEGEE. This CDR3 contains 13 residues. Deletions cut 0 bases from V and 8 bases from J, with 11 bases between.

V and J are TRBV5-1 and TRBJ2-1; D not certain. The CDR3 contains 13 residues. With 0 bases removed from V and 4 bases from J, the gap between germline ends came to 5 bases. Germline CDR1 SGHRS, CDR2 YFSETQ. CDR3 bases: TGCGCCAGCAGCTTGGACCGATACAATGAGCAGTTCTTC. As protein: CASSLDRYNEQFF.

This clone was seen a few times. This chain joins TRBV7-8 and TRBJ2-5; 9 bases agree with TRBD2. V dropped 6 bases and J dropped 5; count of bases not matched to a gene: 10. Germline V CDR1 and CDR2: SGHVS, FQNEAQ. This CDR3 spans 15 amino acids. CDR3 DNA sequence: TGTGCCAGCAGTCCCCTAGCGGGAACCGGGGAGACCCAGTACTTC. Translating gives CASSPLAGTGETQYF.

This clone was picked up one time. The CDR3 spells CASSDSGYARGGYNEQFF. Written as DNA, the CDR3 is TGTGCCAGCAGTGATTCGGGGTACGCACGTGGAGGCTACAATGAGCAGTTCTTC. The chain recombines TRBV2 with TRBJ2-1; tentative D call: TRBD2 (5 bases). The CDR3 loop spans 18 amino acids. From germline, CDR1 is SNHLY and CDR2 FYNNEI. V lost 3 bases, J lost 3 bases, and 21 bases lay in between.

The chain uses TRBV30 and TRBJ2-2, with D perhaps TRBD1 (6 bases). The V gene lost 4 bases and the J gene lost 1 base, with 13 bases spanning the gap. Per germline, CDR1 GTSNPN and CDR2 SVGIG (reference sequence). The CDR3 runs 15 residues. This CDR3 is CAWTGDTENTGELFF. CDR3 DNA sequence: TGTGCCTGGACTGGGGACACTGAGAACACCGGGGAGCTGTTTTTT.

J is TRBJ1-2 and V is TRBV9, with TRBD1 matching 7 bases. This CDR3 spans 16 amino acids. Germline assignment: CDR1 SGDLS and CDR2 YYNGEE. With 1 base clipped from V and 3 bases from J, the junction kept 9 bases outside the gene matches. The DNA for the CDR3 is TGTGCCAGCAGCGTAAGATCGGGGACAGAAGACTATGGCTACACCTTC. Protein: CASSVRSGTEDYGYTF.

The chain joins TRBV9 to TRBJ2-2; D is perhaps TRBD1 (6 bases). In germline, CDR1 is SGDLS, CDR2 YYNGEE. This CDR3 has 16 amino acids. Trimming cost V 4 bases and J 2 bases, with 15 bases left between them. The CDR3 region is CASSSRTGSNTGELFF. In nucleotides, the CDR3 is TGTGCCAGCAGCTCAAGAACAGGGTCCAACACCGGGGAGCTGTTTTTT.

The chain carries TRBV4-1 and TRBJ1-1, with D possibly being TRBD1 (6 bases). The germline gives CDR1 MGHRA, CDR2 YSYEKL. This CDR3 is 15 amino acids long. Trimming stripped 5 bases from V and 0 bases from J, with 13 bases between. The CDR3 region is CASSELGTMNTEAFF. The CDR3 DNA reads as TGCGCCAGCAGCGAACTCGGGACAATGAACACTGAAGCTTTCTTT.

This clone was counted only a few times. V gene TRBV7-6 combines with J gene TRBJ1-5, with D unresolved. Trimming stripped 3 bases from V and 2 bases from J, with 2 bases between. The CDR3 has 12 residues. CDR1 is SGHVS and CDR2 is FNYEAQ in the germline V gene. The CDR3 region is CASSFRNQPQHF. The DNA for the CDR3 is TGTGCCAGCAGCTTCCGCAATCAGCCCCAGCATTTT.

The chain joins TRBV13 to TRBJ2-1, with 8 bases aligning to TRBD1. The junction had 9 bases not matched to a gene; V was cut back by 7 bases and J by 4 bases. The CDR3 totals 15 residues. CDR1 PRHDT and CDR2 FYEKMQ come from the germline V gene (reference sequence). CDR3 region: CASTGQGAEYNEQFF. The CDR3 DNA follows: TGTGCCAGCACCGGCCAGGGGGCCGAATACAATGAGCAGTTCTTC. Full variable domain (missing parts from reference TRBV13 and TRBJ2-1): AAGVIQSPRHLIKEKRETATLKCYPIPRHDTVYWYQQGPGQDPQFLISFYEKMQSDKGSIPDRFSAQQFSDYHSELNMSSLELGDSALYFCASTGQGAEYNEQFFGPGTRLTVL.

The rearrangement joins TRBV4-3 to TRBJ2-5, with D possibly TRBD1 on 7 matching bases. This CDR3 region has 17 residues. V was shortened by 0 bases and J by 2 bases, with 16 bases between the two germline ends. In germline, CDR1 is LGHNA, CDR2 YSLEER. Written as DNA, the CDR3 is TGCGCCAGCAGCCAAGAGGTGGGGGGACAGAAACAAGAGACCCAGTACTTC. Translating it yields CASSQEVGGQKQETQYF.

The chain uses TRBV21-1 and TRBJ2-1; the tabulated D call, TRBD2, remains unverified against the DNA. TRBV21-1 is a listed pseudogene. The CDR3 spans 16 residues. As DNA, the CDR3 is TGTGCCAGCAGCAAAAGGGGGACTAGCGGGAGGGCGCGGCAGTTCTTC. Translated, it gives CASSKRGTSGRARQFF.

The chain carries TRBV19 and TRBJ2-7; possibly TRBD1 for D (5 bases). V was cut by 3 bases and J by 5 bases, with 17 bases left in between. Looked up from germline, CDR1 is LNHDA and CDR2 is SQIVND (reference sequence). This CDR3 comprises 15 residues. The CDR3 protein is CASSISRRAVNEQYF. The CDR3 region has the DNA TGTGCCAGTAGTATCTCCCGCAGGGCAGTAAACGAGCAGTACTTC.

The V call is TRBV5-4, the J call TRBJ2-1, with 9 bases identical to TRBD1. Germline CDR1 reads SGHNT; CDR2 reads YYREEE (reference sequence). CDR3 length: 15 amino acids. V dropped 3 bases and J dropped 2; count of bases not matched to a gene: 3. CDR3 bases: TGTGCCAGCAGCTATACAGGGGGCGCCTACAATGAGCAGTTCTTC. Translation gives CASSYTGGAYNEQFF. Based on the CDR3 plus reference TRBV5-4 and TRBJ2-1, the full variable domain is ETGVTQSPTHLIKTRGQQVTLRCSSQSGHNTVSWYQQALGQGPQFIFQYYREEENGRGNFPPRFSGLQFPNYSSELNVNALELDDSALYLCASSYTGGAYNEQFFGPGTRLTVL.

The chain uses TRBV7-9 and TRBJ2-7; TRBD1 matches 7 bases. Germline loops: CDR1 SEHNR, CDR2 FQNEAQ (reference sequence). The CDR3 length is 14 residues. The trim removed 7 bases at V and 1 base at J, leaving 7 bases unmatched. Here the CDR3 reads CASTEPGQSYEQYF. CDR3 coding DNA: TGTGCCAGCACCGAGCCGGGACAGTCCTACGAGCAGTACTTC.

The rearrangement uses TRBV7-9 and TRBJ2-5, with D maybe TRBD1 (6 bases). The CDR3 is 15 residues long. The germline V gene encodes CDR1 SEHNR and CDR2 FQNEAQ (reference sequence). Deletions cut 5 bases from V and 4 bases from J, with 17 bases between. The CDR3 here is CASSQKTGHRETQYF. As DNA, the CDR3 is TGTGCCAGCAGCCAGAAAACGGGACACAGAGAGACCCAGTACTTC.